This passage covers 26 T cell receptor beta chains from one sample sequenced in a study of blood T cell repertoires in COVID-19 (dated by TCRdb to about 2020). Library preparation employed the immunoSEQ multiplex PCR assay. TCRdb limited this immuneACCESS table to in-frame rearrangements with V and J called. A share of clones is missing; checked studies link under half to unresolved V genes, and the rest is unexplained. Here the sample has almost 65,000 clones; more than 70% occur a single time. The ten largest clones take up 10% of the sample. Specimen: PBMCs or T cells enriched from blood (not recorded which). The receptors were sampled from a woman aged 40 to 55 who had recovered from COVID-19.

The V and J genes are TRBV7-8 and TRBJ2-7; 10 bases are a match to TRBD1. CDR1 SGHVS and CDR2 FQNEAQ come from the germline V gene. The CDR3 is 17 amino acids. Trimming at V came to 1 base and at J to 1 base, leaving 7 bases not matched to a gene. CDR3 DNA sequence: TGTGCCAGCAGCTTAGAAAGGGACAGGGGATGGTCCTACGAGCAGTACTTC. This codes for CASSLERDRGWSYEQYF.

This chain joins TRBV28 and TRBJ1-2, with 8 bases fitting TRBD1. V gave up 4 bases and J gave up 4 bases; unmatched junction bases: 20. The germline gives CDR1 MDHEN, CDR2 SYDVKM. The CDR3 consists of 19 residues. The CDR3 DNA reads TGTGCCAGCAGTTCAGTGGGGATCGGGGAGACAGGGGTCCGCTATGGCTACACCTTC. Translating it yields CASSSVGIGETGVRYGYTF.

This rearrangement joins TRBV12-3 or TRBV12-4 to TRBJ2-7; the D is unclear. Trimming removed 5 bases at V and 0 bases at J, with 8 bases between. CDR3 length: 13 residues. CDR3 sequence (DNA): TGTGCCAGCAGTCACCCTAGCTCCTACGAGCAGTACTTC. Encoded protein: CASSHPSSYEQYF.

The chain uses TRBV5-4 and TRBJ2-7; 12 nucleotides line up with TRBD2. CDR1 and CDR2 from the germline V gene are SGHNT and YYREEE (reference sequence). Unmatched junction bases numbered 2, after V lost 4 bases and J lost 0 bases. The CDR3 runs to 15 residues. CDR3 coding DNA: TGTGCCAGCAGCGAACTAGCGGGGGGCTCCTACGAGCAGTACTTC. Protein product: CASSELAGGSYEQYF. The variable domain in full, completed from reference TRBV5-4 and TRBJ2-7, reads ETGVTQSPTHLIKTRGQQVTLRCSSQSGHNTVSWYQQALGQGPQFIFQYYREEENGRGNFPPRFSGLQFPNYSSELNVNALELDDSALYLCASSELAGGSYEQYFGPGTRLTVT.

The gene calls are TRBV23-1 and TRBJ2-1, with TRBD1 identical over 7 bases. TRBV23-1 is labeled an ORF, and its function is uncertain. After removal of 1 base from V and 7 bases from J, the junction contained 4 bases not matched to a gene. The CDR3 totals 14 residues. DNA of the CDR3: TGCGCCAGCAGTCAATGCTGGACAGGTAATGAGCAGTTCTTC. It is translated as CASSQCWTGNEQFF.

This chain joins TRBV5-6 and TRBJ2-7, with TRBD1 as a possible D gene (6 bases). CDR1 and CDR2 (germline): SGHDT, YYEEEE. The CDR3 contains 11 residues. The ends were cut back, 4 bases at V and 7 bases at J, with 9 bases in the middle. The CDR3, as DNA: TGTGCCAGCAGCCTCGACAGGGAGCAGTACTTC. Amino acid sequence: CASSLDREQYF. The variable domain in full, with the rest retrieved from reference TRBV5-6 and TRBJ2-7, is DAGVTQSPTHLIKTRGQQVTLRCSPKSGHDTVSWYQQALGQGPQFIFQYYEEEERQRGNFPDRFSGHQFPNYSSELNVNALLLGDSALYLCASSLDREQYFGPGTRLTVT.

CDR3 bases: TGTGCCAGCTCACCTAGAGAGGGGGACAATCAGCCCCAGCATTTT. Translated, it gives CASSPREGDNQPQHF. V usage is TRBV18 and J usage is TRBJ1-5; perhaps TRBD1 as D (6 bases). In germline, CDR1 is KGHSH, CDR2 LQKENI. Between the trimmed V and J ends, which lost 3 bases and 3 bases, there was a span of 12 bases. The CDR3 is made up of 15 amino acids.

The J gene is TRBJ1-2, the V gene TRBV6-9; 9 bases line up with TRBD1. This CDR3 region has 21 residues. The ends lost 5 bases at V and 5 bases at J; junction bases unmatched: 27. The germline CDR1 and CDR2 sequences are MNHGY and SVAAGI. The CDR3 is CASSVPGQGFRENQKKYGYTF. CDR3 DNA sequence: TGTGCCAGCAGTGTTCCGGGACAGGGTTTCAGAGAAAACCAGAAAAAGTATGGCTACACCTTC.

The count of this clone is one. The rearrangement joins TRBV3-1 (or the pseudogene TRBV3-2) to TRBJ2-7; perhaps TRBD2 as D (5 bases). The V end was cut by 1 base, the J end by 1 base, with 17 bases between. Germline assignment: CDR1 LGHDT and CDR2 YNNKEL (reference sequence). The CDR3 contains 17 residues. This CDR3 reads CASSQGTLLRDSYEQYF. As DNA, the CDR3 is TGTGCCAGCAGCCAAGGGACCCTATTGAGGGATTCCTACGAGCAGTACTTC.

The rearrangement joins TRBV11-3 to TRBJ2-2; D is unclear. Trimming took off 4 bases at V and 9 bases at J, with 15 bases between the two ends. Germline V lookup: CDR1 SGHNT, CDR2 YENEEA. The CDR3 length is 14 residues. DNA for the CDR3: TGTGCCAGCAGCTCCGCCGTAGACAACTGGGAGCTGTTTTTT. Translated, it gives CASSSAVDNWELFF. Full variable domain (rest looked up from reference TRBV11-3 and TRBJ2-2): EAGVVQSPRYKIIEKKQPVAFWCNPISGHNTLYWYLQNLGQGPELLIRYENEEAVDDSQLPKDRFSAERLKGVDSTLKIQPAELGDSAVYLCASSSAVDNWELFFGEGSRLTVL.

The rearrangement uses TRBV9 and TRBJ1-2, with TRBD1 matching over 12 bases. The CDR3 is made up of 15 amino acids. Looked up from germline, CDR1 is SGDLS and CDR2 is YYNGEE. The ends lost 4 bases at V and 8 bases at J; junction bases unmatched: 9. CDR3 protein: CASSRMGQGAEGYTF. In DNA, the CDR3 is TGTGCCAGCAGCAGAATGGGACAGGGGGCTGAAGGCTACACCTTC.

The V and J genes are TRBV5-1 and TRBJ2-5, with D tentatively TRBD2 (6 bases). CDR3 length equals 13 residues. Germline CDR1 and CDR2: SGHRS and YFSETQ. Trimming took off 6 bases at V and 1 base at J, with 10 bases between the two ends. The DNA of the CDR3 is TGCGCCAGCAACTCGGGGGTCCAAGAGACCCAGTACTTC. Translation: CASNSGVQETQYF.

This chain links TRBV12-3 or TRBV12-4 with TRBJ2-7; D is possibly TRBD2 (5 bases). The CDR3 is 13 residues long. V lost 3 bases, J lost 4 bases, and 10 bases lay in between. The CDR3 DNA reads as TGTGCCAGCAGTTTTCTTGAGGGTTACGAGCAGTACTTC. It encodes CASSFLEGYEQYF.

The chain employs TRBV6-5 and TRBJ2-7, with 9 bases matching TRBD1. The germline gives CDR1 MNHEY, CDR2 SVGAGI. CDR3 length equals 14 residues. V lost 7 bases to trimming and J lost 5 bases; unmatched junction nucleotides: 9. DNA for the CDR3: TGTGCCAGCACTACAGGGGGCGCAGGCCACGAGCAGTACTTC. Amino acid sequence: CASTTGGAGHEQYF.

This chain connects TRBV25-1 to TRBJ1-1; no clear D gene. The CDR3 has 12 amino acids. V lost 6 bases, J lost 1 base, and 6 bases lay in between. Germline V lookup: CDR1 MGHDK, CDR2 SYGVNS. The CDR3: CASSGGNTEAFF. The CDR3, as DNA: TGTGCCAGCAGCGGCGGGAACACTGAAGCTTTCTTT.

The chain recombines TRBV6-2 or TRBV6-3 with TRBJ2-3; D may be TRBD1 (5 bases). V lost 6 bases and J 1 base, leaving 11 bases between the germline ends. Germline assignment: CDR1 MNHEY and CDR2 SVGEGT. This CDR3 is 14 amino acids long. The CDR3 DNA is TGTGCCAGCAGCGCCGGACAACGCACAGATACGCAGTATTTT. Its protein is CASSAGQRTDTQYF.

The V and J genes are TRBV13 and TRBJ2-7; TRBD2 aligns across 7 bases. The ends lost 5 bases at V and 3 bases at J; junction bases unmatched: 7. Germline CDR1 and CDR2: PRHDT and FYEKMQ (reference sequence). The CDR3 runs 14 residues. In DNA form, the CDR3 reads TGTGCCAGCAGCCTTGCGGGGGTCGGCTACGAGCAGTACTTC. Amino acids: CASSLAGVGYEQYF.

The chain uses TRBV3-1 (or the pseudogene TRBV3-2) and TRBJ2-5; 9 bases line up with TRBD1. CDR1 is LGHDT, CDR2 YNNKEL, per germline (reference sequence). This CDR3 is built from 16 residues. V trimming: 4 bases; J trimming: 5 bases; junction bases outside the gene matches: 11. Here the CDR3 reads CASSPGTGPPRETQYF. CDR3 coding DNA: TGTGCCAGCAGCCCTGGGACAGGGCCGCCGAGGGAGACCCAGTACTTC.

The chain couples TRBV4-1 to TRBJ2-5, with TRBD1 matching over 7 bases. V dropped 1 base and J dropped 1; count of bases not matched to a gene: 6. The CDR3 sequence is 16 residues long. Germline assignment: CDR1 MGHRA and CDR2 YSYEKL. CDR3 region: CASSQARAGGQETQYF. For the CDR3, the DNA is TGCGCCAGCAGCCAAGCCCGGGCAGGGGGCCAAGAGACCCAGTACTTC.

The chain is built from TRBV7-9 and TRBJ2-1; D is uncertain. Germline CDR1 and CDR2: SEHNR and FQNEAQ (reference sequence). V was cut by 5 bases and J by 7 bases, with 9 bases left in between. The CDR3 is 12 amino acids. The CDR3 protein is CASSSTWNEQFF. The CDR3 DNA sequence: TGTGCCAGCAGCAGCACTTGGAATGAGCAGTTCTTC.

The CDR3 DNA reads TGTGCCAGCAGCCAAACTCCGGGGGTGGAGCAGTACTTC. Protein: CASSQTPGVEQYF. The chain couples TRBV7-9 to TRBJ2-7, with D perhaps matching TRBD2 (6 bases). This CDR3 is 13 amino acids long. Germline lookup yields CDR1 SEHNR and CDR2 FQNEAQ (reference sequence). Trimming shortened V by 5 bases and J by 7 bases, and 15 bases separated the two germline ends.

The V and J genes are TRBV15 and TRBJ1-1; 12 positions agree with TRBD1. The CDR3 covers 14 residues. V shed 2 bases and J 9 bases; nucleotides not matched to a gene: 4. The V gene's germline CDR1 is LNHNV and CDR2 YYDKDF (reference sequence). The DNA of the CDR3 is TGTGCCACCAGCAGACCGGGACAGGGGGCGCAAGCTTTCTTT. Amino acids: CATSRPGQGAQAFF.

The chain combines TRBV15 with TRBJ2-1, with 8 bases that match TRBD1. Germline trimming cut 6 bases from V and 5 bases from J; bases unmatched to any gene: 12. Per germline, CDR1 LNHNV and CDR2 YYDKDF (reference sequence). CDR3 length: 16 residues. The CDR3 sequence is CATRMDRRTGNNEQFF. The CDR3 nucleotides are TGTGCCACCAGGATGGACCGACGGACAGGGAACAATGAGCAGTTCTTC.

With respect to this clone: A read error may produce the germline difference seen at one junction end. The CDR3 nucleotides read TGTGCCAGCAGGGAAGGGTTTAGAGATACGCAGTATTTT. This translates into CASREGFRDTQYF. V and J are TRBV6-1 and TRBJ2-3; D gene uncertain. The CDR3 is made up of 13 amino acids. Germline V gene lookup returns CDR1 MNHNS and CDR2 SASEGT.

This chain connects TRBV5-1 to TRBJ1-1, with D unclear. The CDR3 runs to 13 residues. Germline assignment: CDR1 SGHRS and CDR2 YFSETQ. V was clipped by 2 bases and J by 1 base, with 6 bases between them. CDR3 nucleotides: TGCGCCAGCAGCTTAACACCGAACACTGAAGCTTTCTTT. It yields the protein CASSLTPNTEAFF. The whole variable domain, filled in from reference TRBV5-1 and TRBJ1-1, reads KAGVTQTPRYLIKTRGQQVTLSCSPISGHRSVSWYQQTPGQGLQFLFEYFSETQRNKGNFPGRFSGRQFSNSRSEMNVSTLELGDSALYLCASSLTPNTEAFFGQGTRLTVV.

V and J are TRBV5-1 and TRBJ1-3, with 8 positions matching TRBD1. The V gene's germline CDR1 is SGHRS and CDR2 YFSETQ. This CDR3 is 16 amino acids long. V shed 4 bases, J shed 0 bases, and the junction held 6 bases outside the gene matches. The CDR3 DNA follows: TGCGCCAGCAGCCCGGGACAGGCGAACTCTGGAAACACCATATATTTT. The encoded protein is CASSPGQANSGNTIYF.